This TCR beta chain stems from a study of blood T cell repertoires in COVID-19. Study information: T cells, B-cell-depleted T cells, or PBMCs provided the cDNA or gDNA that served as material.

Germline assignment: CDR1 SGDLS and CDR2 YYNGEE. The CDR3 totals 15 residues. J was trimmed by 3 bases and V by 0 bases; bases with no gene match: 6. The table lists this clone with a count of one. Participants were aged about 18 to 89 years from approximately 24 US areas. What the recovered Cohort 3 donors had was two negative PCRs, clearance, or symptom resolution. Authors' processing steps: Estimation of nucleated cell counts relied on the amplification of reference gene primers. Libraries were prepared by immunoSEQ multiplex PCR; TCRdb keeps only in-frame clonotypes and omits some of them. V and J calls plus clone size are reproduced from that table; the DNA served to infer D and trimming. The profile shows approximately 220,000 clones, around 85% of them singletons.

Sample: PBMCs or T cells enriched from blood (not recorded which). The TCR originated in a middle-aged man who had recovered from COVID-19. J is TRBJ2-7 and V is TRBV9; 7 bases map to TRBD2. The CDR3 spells CASSVASGTHYEQYF. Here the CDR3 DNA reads TGTGCCAGCAGCGTAGCCAGCGGGACTCACTACGAGCAGTACTTC.